This T cell receptor beta chain was found in a study of cytomegalovirus exposure and HLA in healthy donors. Of note for this clone: What it binds is unknown.

Findings of the study overall: Associated with cytomegalovirus, according to the listing, were 150 to 200 TCR beta chains. According to reports, the classifier identified cytomegalovirus status with high specificity and sensitivity. Clusters of TCRs from the first cohort tended to co-occur in the 120 or so validation repertoires (as a later analysis found). The study found most TCR sequences rare, yet found some public TCRs in many donors.

This table comes from immunoSEQ multiplex PCR, and its TCRdb copy is limited to in-frame clones, with some not included. The table has about 250,000 clones, over 75% seen once. V lost 0 bases and J lost 4, with 7 bases in between. The CDR3 contains 14 residues. CDR1 and CDR2 (germline): SGHDT, YYEEEE. Sequenced sample: PBMCs. The clonotype originates from a man younger than 35 in good health and CMV-seropositive. This chain joins TRBV5-6 and TRBJ2-2; maybe TRBD2 (5 bases). This chain's CDR3 is CASSLVAGTGELFF. The CDR3 DNA is TGTGCCAGCAGCTTGGTGGCGGGCACCGGGGAGCTGTTTTTT.